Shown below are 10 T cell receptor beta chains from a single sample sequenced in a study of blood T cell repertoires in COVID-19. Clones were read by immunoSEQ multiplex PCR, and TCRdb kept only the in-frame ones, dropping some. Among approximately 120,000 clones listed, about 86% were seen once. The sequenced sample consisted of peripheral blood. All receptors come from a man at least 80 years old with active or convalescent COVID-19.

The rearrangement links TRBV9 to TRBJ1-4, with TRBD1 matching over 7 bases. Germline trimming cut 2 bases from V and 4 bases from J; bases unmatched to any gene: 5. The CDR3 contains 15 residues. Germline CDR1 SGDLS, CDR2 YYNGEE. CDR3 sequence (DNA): TGTGCCAGCAGCGTCCGGACAGGTTATAATGAAAAACTGTTTTTT. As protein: CASSVRTGYNEKLFF.

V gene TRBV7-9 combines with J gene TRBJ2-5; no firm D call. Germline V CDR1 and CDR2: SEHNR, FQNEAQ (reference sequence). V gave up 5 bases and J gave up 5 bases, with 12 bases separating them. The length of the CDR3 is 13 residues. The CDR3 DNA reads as TGTGCCAGCAGCGCAAAGTACACGGAGACCCAGTACTTC. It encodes CASSAKYTETQYF.

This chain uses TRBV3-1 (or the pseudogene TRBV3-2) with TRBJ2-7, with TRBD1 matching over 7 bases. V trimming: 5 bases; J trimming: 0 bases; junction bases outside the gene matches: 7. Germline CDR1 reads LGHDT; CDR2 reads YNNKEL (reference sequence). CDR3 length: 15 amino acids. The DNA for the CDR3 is TGTGCCAGCAGCACTCGGACAGGTAGCTCCTACGAGCAGTACTTC. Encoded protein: CASSTRTGSSYEQYF.

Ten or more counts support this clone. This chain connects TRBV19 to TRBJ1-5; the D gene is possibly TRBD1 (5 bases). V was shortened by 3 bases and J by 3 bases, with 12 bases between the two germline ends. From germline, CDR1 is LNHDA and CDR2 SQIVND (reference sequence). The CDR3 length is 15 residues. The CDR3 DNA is TGTGCCAGTAGTATGAATGTCAGGGACAATCAGCCCCAGCATTTT. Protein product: CASSMNVRDNQPQHF.

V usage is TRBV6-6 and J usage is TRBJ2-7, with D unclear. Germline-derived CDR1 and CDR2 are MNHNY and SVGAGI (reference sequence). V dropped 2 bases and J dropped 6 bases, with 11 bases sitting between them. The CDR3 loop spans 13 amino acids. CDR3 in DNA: TGTGCCAGCAGTTACGATCCTGGCCGCGAGCAGTACTTC. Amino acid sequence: CASSYDPGREQYF.

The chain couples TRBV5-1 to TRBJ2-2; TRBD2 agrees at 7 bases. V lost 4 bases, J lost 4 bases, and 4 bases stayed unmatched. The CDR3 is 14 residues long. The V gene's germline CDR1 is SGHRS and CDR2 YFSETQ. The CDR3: CASSVRTSTGELFF. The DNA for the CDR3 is TGCGCCAGCAGCGTCCGGACTAGCACCGGGGAGCTGTTTTTT.

DNA for the CDR3: TGTGCCAGCAGCTTGGGGACAGGGAAGGTCTCCTACGAGCAGTACTTC. This sequence encodes CASSLGTGKVSYEQYF. The J gene is TRBJ2-7, the V gene TRBV11-2, with 9 bases lining up with TRBD1. CDR1 is SGHAT, CDR2 FQNNGV, per germline. CDR3 length equals 16 residues. The V gene end was trimmed by 3 bases and the J gene end by 0 bases; junction bases not matched to a gene: 6.

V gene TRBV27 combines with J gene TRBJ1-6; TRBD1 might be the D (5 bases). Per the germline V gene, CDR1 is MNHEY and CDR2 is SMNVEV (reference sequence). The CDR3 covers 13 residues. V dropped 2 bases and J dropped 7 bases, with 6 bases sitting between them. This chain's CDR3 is CASSLRQNSPLHF. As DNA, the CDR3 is TGTGCCAGCAGTTTACGACAGAATTCACCCCTCCACTTT.

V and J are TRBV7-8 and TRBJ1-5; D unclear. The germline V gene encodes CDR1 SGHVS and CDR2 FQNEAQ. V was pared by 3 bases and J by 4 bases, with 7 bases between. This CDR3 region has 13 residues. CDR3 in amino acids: CASSFAVNQPQHF. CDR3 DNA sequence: TGTGCCAGCAGCTTTGCAGTTAATCAGCCCCAGCATTTT.

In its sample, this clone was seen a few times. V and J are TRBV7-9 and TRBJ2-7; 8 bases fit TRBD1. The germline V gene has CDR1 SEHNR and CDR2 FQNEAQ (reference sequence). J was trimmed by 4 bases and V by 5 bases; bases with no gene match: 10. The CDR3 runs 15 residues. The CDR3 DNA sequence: TGTGCCAGCAGCCCCCGGACAGGGAAAGTATACGAGCAGTACTTC. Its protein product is CASSPRTGKVYEQYF. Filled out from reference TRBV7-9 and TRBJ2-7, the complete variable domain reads DTGVSQNPRHKITKRGQNVTFRCDPISEHNRLYWYRQTLGQGPEFLTYFQNEAQLEKSRLLSDRFSAERPKGSFSTLEIQRTEQGDSAMYLCASSPRTGKVYEQYFGPGTRLTVT.